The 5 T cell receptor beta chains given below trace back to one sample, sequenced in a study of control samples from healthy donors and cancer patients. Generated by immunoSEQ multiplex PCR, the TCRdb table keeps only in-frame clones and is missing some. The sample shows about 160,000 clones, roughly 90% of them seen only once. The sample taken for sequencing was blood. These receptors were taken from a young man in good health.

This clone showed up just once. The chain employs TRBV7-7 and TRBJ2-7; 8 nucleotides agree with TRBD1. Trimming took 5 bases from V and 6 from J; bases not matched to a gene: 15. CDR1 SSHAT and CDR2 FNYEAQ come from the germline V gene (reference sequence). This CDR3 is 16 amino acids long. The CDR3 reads CASSAGTGSGDIEQYF. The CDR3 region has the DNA TGTGCCAGCAGCGCAGGGACAGGCTCGGGAGATATCGAGCAGTACTTC.

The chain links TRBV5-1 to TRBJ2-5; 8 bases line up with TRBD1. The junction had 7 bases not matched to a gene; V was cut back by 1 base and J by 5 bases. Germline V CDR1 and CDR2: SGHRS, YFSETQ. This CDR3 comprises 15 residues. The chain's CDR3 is CASSLLGQGWETQYF. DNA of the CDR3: TGCGCCAGCAGCTTGCTAGGACAGGGCTGGGAGACCCAGTACTTC.

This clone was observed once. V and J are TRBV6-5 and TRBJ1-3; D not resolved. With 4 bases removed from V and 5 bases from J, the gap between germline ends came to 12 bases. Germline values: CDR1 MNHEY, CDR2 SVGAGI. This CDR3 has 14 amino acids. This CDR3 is CASSSQNKRNTIYF. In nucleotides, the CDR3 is TGTGCCAGCAGTTCCCAGAACAAAAGAAACACCATATATTTT.

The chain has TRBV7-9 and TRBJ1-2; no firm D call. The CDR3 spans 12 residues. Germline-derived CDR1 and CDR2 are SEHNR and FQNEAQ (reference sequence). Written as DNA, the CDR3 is TGTGCAGGGAGTAATTCGTACTATGGCTACACCTTC. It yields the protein CAGSNSYYGYTF. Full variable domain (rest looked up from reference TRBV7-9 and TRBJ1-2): DTGVSQNPRHKITKRGQNVTFRCDPISEHNRLYWYRQTLGQGPEFLTYFQNEAQLEKSRLLSDRFSAERPKGSFSTLEIQRTEQGDSAMYLCAGSNSYYGYTFGSGTRLTVV.

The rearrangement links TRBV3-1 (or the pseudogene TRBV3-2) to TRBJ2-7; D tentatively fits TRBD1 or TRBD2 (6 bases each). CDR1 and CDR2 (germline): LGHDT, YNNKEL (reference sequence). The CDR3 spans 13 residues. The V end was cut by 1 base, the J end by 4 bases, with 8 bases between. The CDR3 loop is CASSQAGAYEQYF. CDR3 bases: TGTGCCAGCAGCCAAGCGGGGGCGTACGAGCAGTACTTC.